This T cell receptor (beta chain) comes out of a study of tissue T cells after allogeneic stem cell transplantation. Sequencing of TCRbeta CDR3 at survey depth gave sequences and template counts. Generated by immunoSEQ multiplex PCR, the TCRdb table keeps only in-frame clones and is missing some. The sample comprises roughly 45,000 clones, around 67% of which are singletons, and less than 0.85% rests with the top ten. With 3 bases clipped from V and 6 bases from J, the junction kept 7 bases outside the gene matches. The V gene's germline CDR1 is NSHNY and CDR2 SYGAGN. This CDR3 contains 16 residues. In this sample, this clone turned up once. Germline and genes: mouse. The read falls 1 residue short of the CDR3 end, and the missing part is taken from the germline J gene.

Sequences were obtained from sorted cells pooled from one or two spleens. The sequence was obtained from a pool of C57BL/6 mice in good health. V gene TRBV13-1 combines with J gene TRBJ2-1, with 12 positions matching TRBD2. The sequenced CDR3 bases are TGTGCCAGCAGTGTCGGGACTGGGGGGATAGGTGCTGAGCAGTTC. It translates to CASSVGTGGIGAEQF. The complete CDR3 sequence is CASSVGTGGIGAEQFF.